Listed below are T cell receptor beta chains from one sample, sequenced in a study of control samples from healthy donors and cancer patients. Produced via immunoSEQ multiplex PCR; TCRdb's table is partial and in-frame only. The sample carries under 200,000 clones, around 96% recorded once. The source material was blood. The receptors originated from a woman between 25 and 40 years old in good health. Both conserved end residues are part of each CDR3. The D gene is left open where the match is weak. Expanded clones get a size class; other rows say once, few or many, or leave the size out.

V gene: TRBV7-6; D gene: TRBD1; J gene: TRBJ2-3; clone size: .; CDR3 DNA: TGTGCCAGCAGCCCCCGGAGAACAGGGGGTGTGACAGATACGCAGTATTTT; CDR3 protein: CASSPRRTGGVTDTQYF
V gene: TRBV18; D gene: .; J gene: TRBJ1-1; clone size: once; CDR3 DNA: TGTGCCAGCTCACCATTGGGAGGTGAAGCTTTCTTT; CDR3 protein: CASSPLGGEAFF
V gene: TRBV5-1; D gene: .; J gene: TRBJ1-1; clone size: once; CDR3 DNA: TGCGCCAGCAGTTCCCGCGGGACTCAGAACACTGAAGCTTTCTTT; CDR3 protein: CASSSRGTQNTEAFF
V gene: TRBV19; D gene: .; J gene: TRBJ1-1; clone size: .; CDR3 DNA: TGTGCCAGTAGTCTACGGCACACTGAAGCTTTCTTT; CDR3 protein: CASSLRHTEAFF
V gene: TRBV6-5; D gene: .; J gene: TRBJ1-1; clone size: .; CDR3 DNA: TGTGCCAGCAGGTACGACAGATTGAACACTGAAGCTTTCTTT; CDR3 protein: CASRYDRLNTEAFF
V gene: TRBV30; D gene: TRBD1; J gene: TRBJ1-2; clone size: .; CDR3 DNA: TGTGCCTGGAGTGCCACAGGGGGAAATGGCTACACCTTC; CDR3 protein: CAWSATGGNGYTF
V gene: TRBV5-6; D gene: .; J gene: TRBJ2-1; clone size: .; CDR3 DNA: TGTGCCAGCAGCTTTTCCCCGGGACCCTATGAGCAGTTCTTC; CDR3 protein: CASSFSPGPYEQFF
V gene: TRBV29-1; D gene: .; J gene: TRBJ1-1; clone size: .; CDR3 DNA: TGCAGCGTTGAATATAGAGACAGACTGAACACTGAAGCTTTCTTT; CDR3 protein: CSVEYRDRLNTEAFF
V gene: TRBV5-1; D gene: .; J gene: TRBJ1-3; clone size: .; CDR3 DNA: TGCGCCAGCAGCTTGGAAGACTACTCTGGAAACACCATATATTTT; CDR3 protein: CASSLEDYSGNTIYF
V gene: TRBV29-1; D gene: .; J gene: TRBJ2-3; clone size: .; CDR3 DNA: TGCAGCGTTGACCGGGACCCTTTGACGGGTGGTACGCAGTATTTT; CDR3 protein: CSVDRDPLTGGTQYF
V gene: TRBV2; D gene: .; J gene: TRBJ1-2; clone size: .; CDR3 DNA: TGTGCCAGCAGTCAGACAGGCTATGGCTACACCTTC; CDR3 protein: CASSQTGYGYTF
V gene: TRBV9; D gene: .; J gene: TRBJ1-4; clone size: .; CDR3 DNA: TGTGCCAGCAGCGTAAGCGGGGGAATCGCTGAAAAACTGTTTTTT; CDR3 protein: CASSVSGGIAEKLFF
V gene: TRBV28; D gene: .; J gene: TRBJ1-6; clone size: .; CDR3 DNA: TGTGCCAGCAGTTTTCCCCAGGGCGGCTCACCCCTCCACTTT; CDR3 protein: CASSFPQGGSPLHF
V gene: TRBV28; D gene: .; J gene: TRBJ1-4; clone size: once; CDR3 DNA: TGTGCCAGCAGTTTGCGGGGCAGGGGAGCAACTAATGAAAAACTGTTTTTT; CDR3 protein: CASSLRGRGATNEKLFF
V gene: TRBV11-2; D gene: .; J gene: TRBJ2-7; clone size: .; CDR3 DNA: TGTGCCAGCAGCCGCCAGACGGCTACCGAGCAGTACTTC; CDR3 protein: CASSRQTATEQYF
V gene: TRBV9; D gene: .; J gene: TRBJ2-7; clone size: .; CDR3 DNA: TGTGCCAGCAGCGTAGGTGGGGGGGCCCAATCCTACGAGCAGTACTTC; CDR3 protein: CASSVGGGAQSYEQYF
V gene: TRBV19; D gene: .; J gene: TRBJ1-1; clone size: .; CDR3 DNA: TGTGCCAGTAGTACGAGGTTAACGTCCACTGAAGCTTTCTTT; CDR3 protein: CASSTRLTSTEAFF
V gene: TRBV28; D gene: TRBD1; J gene: TRBJ2-4; clone size: .; CDR3 DNA: TGTGCCAGCAGCTCGACAGGGGTGGTCAAAAACATTCAGTACTTC; CDR3 protein: CASSSTGVVKNIQYF